The 27 T cell receptor beta chains reported below all come from one sample, sequenced in a study of shared clonotypes between healthy human individuals (dated by TCRdb to the early 2020s). Receptor libraries were prepared by the immunoSEQ multiplex PCR assay. This immuneACCESS table, as held by TCRdb, lists in-frame sequences with V and J called but not all clones. Of the missing ones, under half trace to an unresolved V gene in checked studies; the others have no known cause. In this sample the table shows hundreds of thousands of clones, roughly 98% of which occur a single time. 0.25% to 0.35% of the sample lies in the top ten. CD8 naive samples were CD45RO-negative cells positively selected for CCR7, giving a CD45RA+CCR7+ population that excluded TemRA cells. The sequenced sample consisted of naive CD8+ T cells sorted from blood. The cell subset or site label for this specimen denotes: CD45RA+CCR7+. The receptors derive from a man between 25 and 39 years old in good health.

The chain carries TRBV7-9 and TRBJ2-1; possibly TRBD2 for D (5 bases). The germline V gene encodes CDR1 SEHNR and CDR2 FQNEAQ (reference sequence). Deletions cut 5 bases from V and 9 bases from J, with 11 bases between. The CDR3 is 12 amino acids. The CDR3 loop is CASSPYGGEQFF. CDR3 nucleotide sequence: TGTGCCAGCAGCCCATACGGAGGTGAGCAGTTCTTC.

V is TRBV27 and J is TRBJ1-2, with 9 bases identical to TRBD1. J was trimmed by 5 bases and V by 3 bases; bases with no gene match: 4. The germline V gene has CDR1 MNHEY and CDR2 SMNVEV (reference sequence). The CDR3 sequence is 14 residues long. The CDR3 loop is CASSFLTGGYGYTF. For the CDR3, the DNA is TGTGCCAGCAGTTTCCTGACAGGGGGTTATGGCTACACCTTC.

The rearrangement joins TRBV9 to TRBJ1-3, with D maybe TRBD1 (5 bases). The CDR3 consists of 14 residues. Trimming removed 2 bases at V and 3 bases at J, with 9 bases between. From germline, CDR1 is SGDLS and CDR2 YYNGEE. The DNA for the CDR3 is TGTGCCAGCAGCGTCTCAGGGTATGGAAACACCATATATTTT. Amino acids: CASSVSGYGNTIYF. Based on the CDR3 plus reference TRBV9 and TRBJ1-3, the full variable domain is DSGVTQTPKHLITATGQRVTLRCSPRSGDLSVYWYQQSLDQGLQFLIQYYNGEERAKGNILERFSAQQFPDLHSELNLSSLELGDSALYFCASSVSGYGNTIYFGEGSWLTVV.

J is TRBJ2-5 and V is TRBV4-1, with D perhaps matching TRBD1 (6 bases). The CDR3 has 15 residues. The ends were cut back, 1 base at V and 0 bases at J, with 9 bases in the middle. In germline, CDR1 is MGHRA, CDR2 YSYEKL. The CDR3 reads CASSQVRGYQETQYF. CDR3 bases: TGCGCCAGCAGCCAAGTCAGGGGTTACCAAGAGACCCAGTACTTC.

The CDR3 DNA is TGTGCCAGCAGTTTAGTTAGCGGGAGTGGTAATGAGCAGTTCTTC. Protein product: CASSLVSGSGNEQFF. The gene calls are TRBV27 and TRBJ2-1; 9 nucleotides match TRBD2. CDR1 is MNHEY, CDR2 SMNVEV, per germline (reference sequence). V shed 2 bases, J shed 7 bases, and the junction held 6 bases outside the gene matches. The CDR3 loop spans 15 amino acids.

The chain links TRBV12-5 to TRBJ2-7; possibly TRBD2 for D (6 bases). The V gene's germline CDR1 is LGHNT and CDR2 FRNRAP. Between the trimmed V and J ends, which lost 1 base and 7 bases, there was a span of 8 bases. The CDR3 length is 12 residues. Here the CDR3 reads CASGLDRGEQYF. The DNA for the CDR3 is TGTGCTAGTGGTTTGGATCGGGGGGAGCAGTACTTC.

The V and J genes are TRBV7-9 and TRBJ2-5, with D uncertain. The germline CDR1 and CDR2 sequences are SEHNR and FQNEAQ (reference sequence). V lost 1 base and J 2 bases, leaving 14 bases between the germline ends. The CDR3 runs 16 residues. The CDR3 here is CASSLVNWAGQETQYF. DNA of the CDR3: TGTGCCAGCAGCTTAGTGAACTGGGCTGGTCAAGAGACCCAGTACTTC.

V is TRBV11-2 and J is TRBJ2-3; 8 bases agree with TRBD2. The CDR3 is 15 amino acids. V trimming: 2 bases; J trimming: 6 bases; junction bases outside the gene matches: 7. Per the germline V gene, CDR1 is SGHAT and CDR2 is FQNNGV. In DNA, the CDR3 is TGTGCCAGCAGCTTAACCGGGACTAGTGGGGATACGCAGTATTTT. Its translation is CASSLTGTSGDTQYF.

This rearrangement joins TRBV27 to TRBJ2-5; 7 bases line up with TRBD2. The CDR3 is made up of 18 amino acids. CDR1 is MNHEY, CDR2 SMNVEV, per germline (reference sequence). Unmatched junction bases numbered 19, after V lost 4 bases and J lost 5 bases. Written as DNA, the CDR3 is TGTGCCAGCAGTTCGACCCCCCTCGGACTAGTGGGGAAGGAGACCCAGTACTTC. Translating it yields CASSSTPLGLVGKETQYF.

This chain uses TRBV29-1 with TRBJ2-7; perhaps D is TRBD1 or TRBD2 (6 bases each). V was pared by 0 bases and J by 3 bases, with 15 bases between. The CDR3 consists of 15 residues. Germline CDR1 is SQVTM and CDR2 is ANQGSEA. CDR3 loop: CSVEENREESYEQYF. CDR3 in DNA: TGCAGCGTTGAAGAGAACAGGGAGGAAAGCTACGAGCAGTACTTC.

The V gene is TRBV7-8, the J gene TRBJ2-1; 9 nucleotides line up with TRBD2. The CDR3 loop spans 15 amino acids. V shed 7 bases and J 4 bases; nucleotides not matched to a gene: 8. Germline V gives CDR1 SGHVS, CDR2 FQNEAQ. CDR3 nucleotides: TGTGCCAGCAACCTAAGAGCGGGAGGATACAATGAGCAGTTCTTC. This sequence encodes CASNLRAGGYNEQFF.

The chain recombines TRBV7-9 with TRBJ2-7; D unresolved. CDR3 length: 16 amino acids. V was clipped by 5 bases and J by 1 base, with 18 bases between them. The germline V gene encodes CDR1 SEHNR and CDR2 FQNEAQ (reference sequence). The CDR3 DNA reads TGTGCCAGCAGCCCCAGCCTGGGCTTACCGTCCTACGAGCAGTACTTC. This encodes CASSPSLGLPSYEQYF.

The chain is built from TRBV6-1 and TRBJ2-7; D may be TRBD1 (5 bases). The CDR3 runs 15 residues. The germline gives CDR1 MNHNS, CDR2 SASEGT. Trimming removed 5 bases from V and 1 base from J, with 15 bases in between. DNA for the CDR3: TGTGCCAGCAGTCTAACAGGTTCTACTTCCTACGAGCAGTACTTC. This gives the protein CASSLTGSTSYEQYF.

This chain links TRBV7-6 with TRBJ2-1, with D possibly being TRBD2 (6 bases). The germline V gene has CDR1 SGHVS and CDR2 FNYEAQ. CDR3 length equals 13 residues. V was clipped by 3 bases and J by 6 bases, with 9 bases between them. The CDR3 spells CASSLGGLNEQFF. Written as DNA, the CDR3 is TGTGCCAGCAGCTTGGGGGGACTCAATGAGCAGTTCTTC.

The chain combines TRBV7-8 with TRBJ2-5; D is ambiguous. Germline V gene data show CDR1 as SGHVS and CDR2 as FQNEAQ. Trimming cost V 6 bases and J 6 bases, with 23 bases left between them. This CDR3 is 16 amino acids long. The CDR3 DNA follows: TGTGCCAGCAGAAAGCCCCGGGTTTCGCGGAAGCAGACCCAGTACTTC. It codes for CASRKPRVSRKQTQYF.

The chain has TRBV5-4 and TRBJ2-1, with D possibly being TRBD2 (6 bases). Germline CDR1 and CDR2: SGHNT and YYREEE (reference sequence). This CDR3 has 11 residues. V lost 5 bases to trimming and J lost 7 bases, with 7 bases between them. The CDR3 coding sequence is TGTGCCAGCAGGGCGGGAAATGAGCAGTTCTTC. Its translation is CASRAGNEQFF. The variable domain in full, completed from reference TRBV5-4 and TRBJ2-1, reads ETGVTQSPTHLIKTRGQQVTLRCSSQSGHNTVSWYQQALGQGPQFIFQYYREEENGRGNFPPRFSGLQFPNYSSELNVNALELDDSALYLCASRAGNEQFFGPGTRLTVL.

J is TRBJ2-7 and V is TRBV7-6; TRBD2 aligns across 8 bases. Germline V gene sequence: CDR1 SGHVS, CDR2 FNYEAQ. The trim removed 4 bases at V and 5 bases at J, leaving 10 bases unmatched. This CDR3 comprises 15 residues. This CDR3 is CASSSWRGLGDEQYF. In nucleotides, the CDR3 is TGTGCCAGCAGCTCCTGGAGGGGACTAGGGGACGAGCAGTACTTC.

This sequence joins TRBV2 and TRBJ2-1; D may be TRBD1 or TRBD2 (5 bases each). V was trimmed by 3 bases and J by 7 bases, leaving 16 bases between them. Germline V gene lookup returns CDR1 SNHLY and CDR2 FYNNEI. There are 15 residues in the CDR3. This chain's CDR3 is CASSDPGLEGNEQFF. The CDR3 DNA is TGTGCCAGCAGTGACCCAGGCCTAGAGGGGAATGAGCAGTTCTTC.

The chain is built from TRBV4-1 and TRBJ2-5, with a possible D match to TRBD1 (6 bases). The CDR3 is 15 residues long. Trimming removed 0 bases from V and 5 bases from J, with 13 bases in between. Germline CDR1 reads MGHRA; CDR2 reads YSYEKL. The CDR3, as DNA: TGCGCCAGCAGCCAAGATAGCAGGGGCGGGGAGACCCAGTACTTC. Translation gives CASSQDSRGGETQYF.

This sequence joins TRBV28 and TRBJ2-1; 7 bases align to TRBD2. CDR3 length: 16 residues. J lost 8 bases, V lost 3 bases, and 13 bases had no gene match. Germline V gene lookup returns CDR1 MDHEN and CDR2 SYDVKM. CDR3 nucleotides: TGTGCCAGCAGTTTCCCGGGGGAGGGCACTATGGATGAGCAGTTCTTC. Residues: CASSFPGEGTMDEQFF.

V gene TRBV6-4 combines with J gene TRBJ1-1, with a possible D match to TRBD1 (6 bases). The V end lost 6 bases, the J end lost 0 bases, and 11 bases lay between the germline ends. Germline V lookup: CDR1 MRHNA, CDR2 SNTAGT. The CDR3 is 14 amino acids. CDR3 DNA sequence: TGTGCCAGCAGCCGGGACACCTTGAACACTGAAGCTTTCTTT. Residues: CASSRDTLNTEAFF.

The genes are TRBV4-1 and TRBJ1-5; no clear D gene. The V gene lost 3 bases and the J gene lost 3 bases, with 6 bases spanning the gap. The CDR3 sequence is 13 residues long. The germline V gene has CDR1 MGHRA and CDR2 YSYEKL. The chain's CDR3 is CASSQAVNQPQHF. DNA for the CDR3: TGCGCCAGCAGCCAGGCAGTCAATCAGCCCCAGCATTTT.

The rearrangement uses TRBV2 and TRBJ2-3; D might be TRBD1 (6 bases). V was cut by 5 bases and J by 0 bases, with 9 bases left in between. This CDR3 is 14 amino acids long. Germline V gene sequence: CDR1 SNHLY, CDR2 FYNNEI. Here the CDR3 DNA reads TGTGCCAGCAGTCGTGGGACAAGCACAGATACGCAGTATTTT. Amino acid sequence: CASSRGTSTDTQYF. Using reference TRBV2 and TRBJ2-3 for the parts outside the CDR3, the full variable domain is EPEVTQTPSHQVTQMGQEVILRCVPISNHLYFYWYRQILGQKVEFLVSFYNNEISEKSEIFDDQFSVERPDGSNFTLKIRSTKLEDSAMYFCASSRGTSTDTQYFGPGTRLTVL.

The chain couples TRBV4-3 to TRBJ2-3; 10 nucleotides match TRBD2. V was pared by 0 bases and J by 9 bases, with 15 bases of the junction left unmatched. Germline assignment: CDR1 LGHNA and CDR2 YSLEER. This CDR3 region has 18 residues. The CDR3 loop reads CASSQDSSRLAGRLTQYF. The CDR3 bases are TGCGCCAGCAGCCAAGACAGTAGCAGACTAGCGGGCCGTTTAACGCAGTATTTT.

V gene TRBV11-2 combines with J gene TRBJ2-6; D gene ambiguous. V was shortened by 7 bases and J by 0 bases, with 4 bases between the two germline ends. Germline CDR1 SGHAT, CDR2 FQNNGV. CDR3 length: 13 amino acids. CDR3 DNA: TGTGCCAGCACGAACTCTGGGGCCAACGTCCTGACTTTC. Its protein is CASTNSGANVLTF.

The V gene is TRBV27, the J gene TRBJ2-1; the match to TRBD2 covers 13 bases. The CDR3 covers 14 residues. Per the germline V gene, CDR1 is MNHEY and CDR2 is SMNVEV (reference sequence). V gave up 6 bases and J gave up 10 bases; unmatched junction bases: 6. The CDR3 sequence is CASRLAGGEGEQFF. In DNA, the CDR3 is TGTGCCAGCAGACTAGCGGGAGGGGAAGGGGAGCAGTTCTTC.

V is TRBV7-9 and J is TRBJ2-3; D is possibly TRBD1 or TRBD2 (5 bases each). V lost 0 bases and J lost 9, with 13 bases in between. The CDR3 consists of 14 residues. Germline V gives CDR1 SEHNR, CDR2 FQNEAQ (reference sequence). The CDR3 protein is CASSLAGVGDTQYF. CDR3 nucleotide sequence: TGTGCCAGCAGCTTAGCCGGGGTGGGGGACACGCAGTATTTT.